This record covers a single T cell receptor (beta chain). Its antigen is unknown. This could be a read error, since a much larger clone is one nucleotide away. Likely a read error: the CDR3 ends without its conserved phenylalanine or tryptophan. This specimen belongs to a study of regulatory T cells in long-lasting Graves disease. Germline V gives CDR1 MDHEN, CDR2 SYDVKM. The length of the CDR3 is 16 residues. V dropped 5 bases and J dropped 4 bases, with 15 bases sitting between them. Regarding time point: newly diagnosed GD, antithyroid drugs for less than 3 months. TCR sequences were obtained from RNA taken from PBMCs. Combining iRepertoire HTBI primers with Arm-PCR of CDR3 regions, the authors built TCR beta libraries. One entry per CDR3 protein results from TCRdb running MiXCR on the multiplex PCR reads. The sample records about 430,000 distinct CDR3 sequences, 15% being singletons. General study results and limits: Relative to new patients (roughly 950), persistent patients exhibited greater sharing of public clonotypes (around 2,800).

In addition, the sample was reused for a study of T cells in Graves' hyperthyroidism and ophthalmopathy.

This chain links TRBV28 with TRBJ1-6; D unresolved. The sequencing used peripheral blood mononuclear cells (PBMCs), collected at new diagnosis, from a patient treated with antithyroid drugs. This TCR derives from a middle-aged woman with Graves disease. CDR3 sequence: CASSIRTLRYNSPLHL. CDR3 in DNA: TGTGCCAGCAGTATTCGAACCTTACGTTATAATTCACCCCTCCACCTT.